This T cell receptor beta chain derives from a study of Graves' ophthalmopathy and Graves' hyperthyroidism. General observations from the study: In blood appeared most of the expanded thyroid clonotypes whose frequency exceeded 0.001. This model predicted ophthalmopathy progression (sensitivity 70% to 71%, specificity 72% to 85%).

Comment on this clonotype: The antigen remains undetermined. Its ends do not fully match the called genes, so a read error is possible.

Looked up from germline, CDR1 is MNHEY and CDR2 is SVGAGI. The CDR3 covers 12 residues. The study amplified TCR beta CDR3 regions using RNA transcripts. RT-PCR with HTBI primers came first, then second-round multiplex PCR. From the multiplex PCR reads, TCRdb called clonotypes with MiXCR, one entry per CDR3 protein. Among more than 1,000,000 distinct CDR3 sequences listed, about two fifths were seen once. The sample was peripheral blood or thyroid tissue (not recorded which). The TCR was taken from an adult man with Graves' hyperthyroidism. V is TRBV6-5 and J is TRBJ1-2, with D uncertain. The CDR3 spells CASSYATEGYIF. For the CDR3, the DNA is TGTGCCAGCAGTTACGCGACCGAGGGCTACATCTTC.